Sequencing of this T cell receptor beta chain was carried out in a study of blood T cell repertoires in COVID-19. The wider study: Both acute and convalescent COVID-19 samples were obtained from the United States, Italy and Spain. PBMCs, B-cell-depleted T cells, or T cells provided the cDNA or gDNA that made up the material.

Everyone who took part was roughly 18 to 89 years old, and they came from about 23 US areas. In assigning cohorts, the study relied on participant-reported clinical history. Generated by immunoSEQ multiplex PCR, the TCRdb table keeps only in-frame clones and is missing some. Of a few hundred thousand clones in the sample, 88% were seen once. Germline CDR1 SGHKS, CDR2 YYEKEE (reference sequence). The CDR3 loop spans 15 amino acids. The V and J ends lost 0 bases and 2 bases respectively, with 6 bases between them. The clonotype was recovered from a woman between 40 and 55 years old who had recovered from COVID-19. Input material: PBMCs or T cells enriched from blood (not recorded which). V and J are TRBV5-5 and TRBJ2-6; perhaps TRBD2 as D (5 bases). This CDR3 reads CASSLGGAGANVLTF. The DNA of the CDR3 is TGTGCCAGCAGCTTGGGGGGAGCTGGGGCCAACGTCCTGACTTTC.